This passage covers 7 T cell receptor beta chains from one sample sequenced in a study of T cells after yellow fever vaccination. TCRdb independently ran MiXCR on the 5' RACE reads; one entry per CDR3 protein. The profile covers about 140,000 distinct CDR3 sequences, with 7.7% appearing a single time and less than 0.85% taken by the ten largest. Sequenced here: CD4+ T cells sorted from PBMCs, sampled 5 days after the yellow fever booster vaccination. The origin of the receptors is a man younger than 40 who received the YFV17D yellow fever vaccine.

This clonotype was seen many times. J is TRBJ2-3 and V is TRBV20-1; D unclear. V was shortened by 6 bases and J by 6 bases, with 19 bases between the two germline ends. The germline gives CDR1 DFQATT, CDR2 SNEGSKA (reference sequence). The CDR3 length is 14 residues. The CDR3, as DNA: TGCAGTGCAAGCCTCACGTCTCCCAGGGATACGCAGTATTTT. This gives the protein CSASLTSPRDTQYF.

This clonotype appeared many times. The CDR3 reads CASRGTGALRNTEAFF. Written as DNA, the CDR3 is TGTGCCAGCAGGGGTACGGGGGCTCTGCGGAACACTGAAGCTTTCTTT. The chain recombines TRBV12-3 or TRBV12-4 with TRBJ1-1, with D tentatively TRBD1 (6 bases). This CDR3 has 16 amino acids. V lost 6 bases and J 1 base, leaving 18 bases between the germline ends.

This clonotype was recorded once. V gene TRBV1 combines with J gene TRBJ2-1; no DNA check was done on the table's D call, TRBD1. TRBV1 is a documented pseudogene. This CDR3 spans 18 amino acids. CDR3 bases: TGTACCAGCAGTTTGGTCCCGGTCGGCGGGAGGGCCTACAATGAGCAGTTCTTC. This sequence encodes CTSSLVPVGGRAYNEQFF.

This clonotype was seen ten or more times. The chain has TRBV5-4 and TRBJ2-5; 9 nucleotides align to TRBD1. The CDR3 runs 16 residues. With V trimmed by 0 bases and J by 2 bases, 5 bases remained unmatched. Germline-derived CDR1 and CDR2 are SGHNT and YYREEE (reference sequence). In DNA form, the CDR3 reads TGTGCCAGCAGCTTGGTCGGGACAGGGAGGCAAGAGACCCAGTACTTC. Amino acids: CASSLVGTGRQETQYF.

About this clonotype itself: With a much larger clone just one base away, this may be a read error. The rearrangement links TRBV9 to TRBJ2-5; 7 nucleotides align to TRBD1. Germline CDR1 is SGDLS and CDR2 is YYNGEE. This CDR3 has 15 amino acids. The CDR3 spells CSSSVSGTASETQYF. The CDR3 region has the DNA TGTTCCAGCAGCGTGTCCGGGACAGCTTCGGAGACCCAGTACTTC.

This clonotype was seen ten or more times. The chain is built from TRBV12-3 or TRBV12-4 and TRBJ2-4, with D perhaps matching TRBD1 (6 bases). The CDR3 runs to 13 residues. V lost 5 bases and J 5 bases, leaving 10 bases between the germline ends. The CDR3: CASSATGENIQYF. The CDR3 DNA sequence: TGTGCCAGCAGTGCGACAGGCGAAAACATTCAGTACTTC.

This clonotype has ten or more counts. This chain uses TRBV3-1 with TRBJ2-3, with D possibly matching TRBD2 (6 bases). The V end was cut by 1 base, the J end by 5 bases, with 10 bases between. CDR3 length: 14 amino acids. CDR1 is LGHDT, CDR2 YNNKEL, per germline (reference sequence). CDR3 region: CASSQALGGDTQYF. The CDR3 DNA sequence: TGTGCCAGCAGCCAAGCTCTGGGAGGAGATACGCAGTATTTT.